This is a list of T cell receptor beta chains from one sample in a study of T cell responses to AZD1222 COVID-19 vaccine. Profiled with immunoSEQ multiplex PCR; TCRdb holds only in-frame clones, not every one. Listed are over 140,000 clones; 2% to 2.5% falls within the top ten. The material sequenced was peripheral blood. The receptor set was obtained from an adult in good health. CDR3s include the opening cysteine and the closing phenylalanine or tryptophan. Fields, in order: D gene, J gene, V gene, CDR3 DNA, CDR3 protein. A D gene is named only where the DNA matches it firmly.

D gene: NA; J gene: TRBJ1-3; V gene: TRBV21-1; CDR3 DNA: TGTGCCAGCAGCGCAGTGACAGGGGTGAAAGGAAACACCATATATTTT; CDR3 protein: CASSAVTGVKGNTIYF
D gene: TRBD1; J gene: TRBJ2-7; V gene: TRBV29-1; CDR3 DNA: TGCAGCGTTGAAGTGGGGACAGGGAGGTGGCAGTACTTC; CDR3 protein: CSVEVGTGRWQYF
D gene: TRBD1; J gene: TRBJ1-6; V gene: TRBV7-9; CDR3 DNA: TGTGCCAGCAGCTTCGGGACAGGGTTCTATAATTCACCCCTCCACTTT; CDR3 protein: CASSFGTGFYNSPLHF
D gene: TRBD2; J gene: TRBJ2-1; V gene: TRBV27; CDR3 DNA: TGTGCCAGCCGGGGGGGGGCGGGGGGACACAATGAGCAGTTCTTC; CDR3 protein: CASRGGAGGHNEQFF
D gene: TRBD1; J gene: TRBJ2-7; V gene: TRBV3-1/TRBV3-2; CDR3 DNA: TGTGCCAGCAGCCATACGGGACAGCTATCCGGTGAGCAGTACTTC; CDR3 protein: CASSHTGQLSGEQYF
D gene: NA; J gene: TRBJ2-3; V gene: TRBV28; CDR3 DNA: TGTGCCAGCAGTTTAGAGGGCCTGACAGATACGCAGTATTTT; CDR3 protein: CASSLEGLTDTQYF
D gene: TRBD2; J gene: TRBJ2-5; V gene: TRBV2; CDR3 DNA: TGTGCCAGCAGCGCAGGGACTAGCGGTCAGACCCAGTACTTC; CDR3 protein: CASSAGTSGQTQYF
D gene: NA; J gene: TRBJ1-1; V gene: TRBV30; CDR3 DNA: TGTGCCTGGAGATCCAGGGGCGCGGGAACTGAAGCTTTCTTT; CDR3 protein: CAWRSRGAGTEAFF
D gene: TRBD2; J gene: TRBJ2-1; V gene: TRBV5-1; CDR3 DNA: TGCGCCAGCAGCCGGACTAGCGGGGTGAACAATGAGCAGTTCTTC; CDR3 protein: CASSRTSGVNNEQFF
D gene: NA; J gene: TRBJ1-1; V gene: TRBV6-5; CDR3 DNA: TGTGCCGGGCTGCAGGGGCCTCACACTGAAGCTTTCTTT; CDR3 protein: CAGLQGPHTEAFF
D gene: NA; J gene: TRBJ1-5; V gene: TRBV6-6; CDR3 DNA: TGTGCCAGCAGAGACCCAATGGGGTATCAGCCCCAGCATTTT; CDR3 protein: CASRDPMGYQPQHF
D gene: NA; J gene: TRBJ1-1; V gene: TRBV15; CDR3 DNA: TGTGCCACCAGCAGAGATCGGGGGGAGAACACTGAAGCTTTCTTT; CDR3 protein: CATSRDRGENTEAFF
D gene: NA; J gene: TRBJ1-5; V gene: TRBV7-2; CDR3 DNA: TGTGCCAGCAGCTTAGAAGCGTGGCCATTATATAGCAATCAGCCCCAGCATTTT; CDR3 protein: CASSLEAWPLYSNQPQHF
D gene: TRBD1; J gene: TRBJ1-3; V gene: TRBV10-3; CDR3 DNA: TGTGCCATCGGACAGGGCGGAAACACCATATATTTT; CDR3 protein: CAIGQGGNTIYF
D gene: NA; J gene: TRBJ1-3; V gene: TRBV16; CDR3 DNA: TGTGCCAGCAGCCCAACGGCCCCAAGCTCTGGAAACACCATATATTTT; CDR3 protein: CASSPTAPSSGNTIYF
D gene: NA; J gene: TRBJ1-6; V gene: TRBV5-1; CDR3 DNA: TGCGCCAGCAGCTTCGGGACACCAAATTCACCCCTCCACTTT; CDR3 protein: CASSFGTPNSPLHF
D gene: NA; J gene: TRBJ1-2; V gene: TRBV28; CDR3 DNA: TGTGCCAGCAGTTTTGGTTGGGGCTACACCTTC; CDR3 protein: CASSFGWGYTF
D gene: TRBD1; J gene: TRBJ1-2; V gene: TRBV4-1; CDR3 DNA: TGCGCCAGCAGCTTGGGACAGGGGTATGGCTACACCTTC; CDR3 protein: CASSLGQGYGYTF
D gene: NA; J gene: TRBJ2-3; V gene: TRBV28; CDR3 DNA: TGTGCCAGCAGTTTAAGTCAGGGGATAGGCCGGGATACGCAGTATTTT; CDR3 protein: CASSLSQGIGRDTQYF
D gene: NA; J gene: TRBJ1-1; V gene: TRBV6-1; CDR3 DNA: TGTGCCAGCAGTGAAGTCAGGCCCCCCCCGAACACTGAAGCTTTCTTT; CDR3 protein: CASSEVRPPPNTEAFF
D gene: TRBD2; J gene: TRBJ2-7; V gene: TRBV11-1; CDR3 DNA: TGTGCCAGCAGCTTCACTAGCGGGGTTGAGTACGAGCAGTACTTC; CDR3 protein: CASSFTSGVEYEQYF
D gene: NA; J gene: TRBJ1-5; V gene: TRBV2; CDR3 DNA: TGTGCCAGCAGTGACCGAAATCAGCCCCAGCATTTT; CDR3 protein: CASSDRNQPQHF
D gene: NA; J gene: TRBJ1-4; V gene: TRBV6-2/TRBV6-3; CDR3 DNA: TGTGCCAGCAGTTACGATGGTGCAACTAATGAAAAACTGTTTTTT; CDR3 protein: CASSYDGATNEKLFF
D gene: TRBD2; J gene: TRBJ2-5; V gene: TRBV20-1; CDR3 DNA: TGCAGTGCTAGTGGTGGGACTAGCGGGGCCGGGGGAGAGACCCAGTACTTC; CDR3 protein: CSASGGTSGAGGETQYF
D gene: NA; J gene: TRBJ2-7; V gene: TRBV5-4; CDR3 DNA: TGTGCCAGCAGCTTAGACGGGCCACCCTACGAGCAGTACTTC; CDR3 protein: CASSLDGPPYEQYF
D gene: NA; J gene: TRBJ1-2; V gene: TRBV5-1; CDR3 DNA: TGCGCCAGCAGCTTGGGGGAAAAGACCTATGGCTACACCTTC; CDR3 protein: CASSLGEKTYGYTF
D gene: NA; J gene: TRBJ1-2; V gene: TRBV6-6; CDR3 DNA: TGTGCCAGCAGCCAGACCTTCACAGACCGCTATGGCTACACCTTC; CDR3 protein: CASSQTFTDRYGYTF
D gene: NA; J gene: TRBJ1-2; V gene: TRBV6-1; CDR3 DNA: TGTGCCAGCAGTGAAGCGCTTGCCACCTCCTATGGCTACACCTTC; CDR3 protein: CASSEALATSYGYTF
D gene: NA; J gene: TRBJ1-2; V gene: TRBV28; CDR3 DNA: TGTGCCAGCAGTCCTCGCTCCTACAGACCAACTAACTATGGCTACACCTTC; CDR3 protein: CASSPRSYRPTNYGYTF